This T cell receptor beta chain was found in a study of T cells after posttransplantation cyclophosphamide. Treatment was busulfan-fludarabine conditioning, a marrow graft, and cyclophosphamide on days +3 and +4. Study-level findings and limits: Skin or GI-infiltrating T cells shared few TRB sequences with blood. TRB clonality was highly associated with recipient CMV seropositivity and reactivation.

This clone was observed once. As yet, its antigen is unknown. Clones were sequenced by immunoSEQ multiplex PCR, and TCRdb holds only the in-frame ones, with some missing. The sample lists approximately 11,000 clones; 86% were seen once. V shed 5 bases and J shed 0 bases, with 10 bases lying between them. Germline V gene data show CDR1 as SGHTA and CDR2 as FQGNSA. The CDR3 extends over 15 amino acids. The input for sequencing was CD4+ T cells sorted from PBMCs, taken after allogeneic stem cell transplant with posttransplant cyclophosphamide. The receptor was derived from a male patient between 25 and 40 years old who received an allogeneic stem cell transplant from a related donor, was CMV-positive, and had acute GVHD only. Some T cells may be provided by the graft donor. This rearrangement joins TRBV7-2 to TRBJ2-2; D is perhaps TRBD1 (5 bases). The CDR3 loop is CASSLDSANTGELFF. For the CDR3, the DNA is TGTGCCAGCAGCCTCGACAGCGCGAACACCGGGGAGCTGTTTTTT.